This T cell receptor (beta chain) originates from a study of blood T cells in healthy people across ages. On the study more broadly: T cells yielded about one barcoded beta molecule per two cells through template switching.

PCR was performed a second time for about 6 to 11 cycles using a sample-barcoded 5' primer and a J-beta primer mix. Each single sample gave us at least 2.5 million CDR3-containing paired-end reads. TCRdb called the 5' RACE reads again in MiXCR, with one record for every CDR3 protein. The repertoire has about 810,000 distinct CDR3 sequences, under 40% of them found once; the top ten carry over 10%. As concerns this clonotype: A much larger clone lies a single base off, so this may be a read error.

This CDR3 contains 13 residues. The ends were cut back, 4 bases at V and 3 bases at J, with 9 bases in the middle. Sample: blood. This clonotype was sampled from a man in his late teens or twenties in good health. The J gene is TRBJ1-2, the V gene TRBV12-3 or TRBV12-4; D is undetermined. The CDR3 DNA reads TGTGCCAGCAGTTCTTCCAGGTACTATGGCTACACCTTC. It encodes CASSSSRYYGYTF.